The clone carrying this T cell receptor (beta chain) turned up a few times. What it binds is unknown. Unique molecular identifiers were incorporated when the TCRbeta library was constructed. TCRdb reanalysed the PCR reads using MiXCR and keeps one entry per CDR3 protein. The table has about 1,000,000 distinct CDR3 sequences, roughly 29% seen once. The record originates from a study of T-cell reconstitution after alpha-beta-depleted transplantation in children. Findings and limits, study-wide: There were reportedly several hundred expanded graft clones from which alpha-beta T cells came about two months after transplant.

This specimen consisted of PBMCs, mostly from graft donor cells, obtained 360 days after TCRalphabeta/CD19-depleted stem cell transplant. This clonotype was sampled from a boy younger than two who had a stem cell transplant for SCID, so the T cells may come from the graft donor.

The CDR3 region has the DNA TGCGCCAGCAGCTTCTTAGGGGGAACGAACACCGGGGAGCTGTTTTTT. This translates into CASSFLGGTNTGELFF. The J gene is TRBJ2-2, the V gene TRBV5-1; D possibly corresponds to TRBD1 (6 bases). The V end lost 2 bases, the J end lost 0 bases, and 11 bases lay between the germline ends. Germline V gives CDR1 SGHRS, CDR2 YFSETQ. The CDR3 has 16 residues.